This T cell receptor (beta chain) was documented in a study of blood T cell repertoires in COVID-19. Some clones are missing from TCRdb's copy, which holds only in-frame ones; the method was immunoSEQ multiplex PCR. The sample comprises approximately 67,000 clones, around 88% of which are singletons, and approximately 19% rests with the top ten. Germline assignment: CDR1 MNHEY and CDR2 SVGAGI. Trimming removed 6 bases from V and 1 base from J, with 16 bases in between. The CDR3 consists of 15 residues. Sequenced sample: peripheral blood. This TCR came from a woman of 80 years or more with acute or convalescent COVID-19. The chain is built from TRBV6-5 and TRBJ2-7; the D gene is possibly TRBD1 (6 bases). Here the CDR3 reads CASRYSGTPSYEQYF. The DNA of the CDR3 is TGTGCCAGCAGATATTCCGGGACACCTTCCTACGAGCAGTACTTC.